Below are 29 T cell receptor beta chains sequenced from a single sample in a study of beta chain features in type 1 diabetes. Findings and caveats of the study: All four CD4+ subsets from Type 1 diabetes patients carried moderately but significantly shorter TCRB CDR3s.

Expressed TCRB transcripts were sequenced, since all the RNA that had been isolated was reverse transcribed. The assay was immunoSEQ multiplex PCR, and TCRdb's table has in-frame clones only and misses some. The sample lists 300,000 or so clones, approximately 10% seen once, with roughly 0.99% in the top ten. What these receptors recognize is not known. The sequencing input was central memory CD4+ T cells from blood. These receptors were taken from a man in his thirties or forties with type 1 diabetes.

CDR3 in DNA: TGTGCCAGCAGACCGGCAGGACATTCGAACACCGGGGAGCTGTTTTTT. Protein product: CASRPAGHSNTGELFF. The V call is TRBV28, the J call TRBJ2-2, with D perhaps TRBD1 (5 bases). Germline CDR1 and CDR2: MDHEN and SYDVKM. Trimming took off 6 bases at V and 0 bases at J, with 14 bases between the two ends. The CDR3 is 16 residues long.

The table lists this clone with a few counts. This sequence joins TRBV9 and TRBJ2-3, with 8 bases matching TRBD1. The V and J ends lost 0 bases and 10 bases, in that order; junction bases with no gene match: 4. This CDR3 is built from 13 residues. Germline V lookup: CDR1 SGDLS, CDR2 YYNGEE. The CDR3 DNA follows: TGTGCCAGCAGCGTAGCCCAGGGGGCAGCGCAGTATTTT. Translation gives CASSVAQGAAQYF.

In DNA, the CDR3 is TGTGCCAGCAGCCCGGAACTAGGGGCGACGTACAATGAGCAGTTCTTC. It is translated as CASSPELGATYNEQFF. The chain combines TRBV5-4 with TRBJ2-1; D tentatively fits TRBD1 or TRBD2 (5 bases each). The CDR3 has 16 amino acids. V was clipped by 4 bases and J by 4 bases, with 18 bases between them. Germline V gives CDR1 SGHNT, CDR2 YYREEE (reference sequence).

This clone was seen only a few times. V gene TRBV6-6 combines with J gene TRBJ2-7; perhaps TRBD1 as D (7 bases). Germline lookup yields CDR1 MNHNY and CDR2 SVGAGI (reference sequence). Trimming cost V 5 bases and J 6 bases, with 17 bases left between them. CDR3 size: 14 residues. DNA for the CDR3: TGTGCCAGCAGTCGAACCCGGGGGACAGCCGAGCAGTACTTC. Translated, it gives CASSRTRGTAEQYF.

The rearrangement links TRBV28 to TRBJ2-4, with 10 bases aligning to TRBD1. The CDR3 covers 14 residues. J was trimmed by 1 base and V by 6 bases; bases with no gene match: 0. In germline, CDR1 is MDHEN, CDR2 SYDVKM. Here the CDR3 DNA reads TGTGCCAGCAGGACAGGGGGCGCCAAAAACATTCAGTACTTC. This codes for CASRTGGAKNIQYF. The whole variable domain, remainder taken from reference TRBV28 and TRBJ2-4, is DVKVTQSSRYLVKRTGEKVFLECVQDMDHENMFWYRQDPGLGLRLIYFSYDVKMKEKGDIPEGYSVSREKKERFSLILESASTNQTSMYLCASRTGGAKNIQYFGAGTRLSVL.

The chain carries TRBV7-9 and TRBJ1-2; D uncertain. Germline CDR1 and CDR2: SEHNR and FQNEAQ (reference sequence). V lost 0 bases to trimming and J lost 1 base, with 6 bases between them. The CDR3 runs to 14 residues. CDR3 residues: CASSLAGDNYGYTF. The CDR3 DNA reads TGTGCCAGCAGCTTAGCCGGGGATAACTATGGCTACACCTTC.

The chain uses TRBV7-2 and TRBJ2-2, with TRBD2 identical over 11 bases. The V gene end was trimmed by 5 bases and the J gene end by 1 base; junction bases not matched to a gene: 9. CDR1 and CDR2 from the germline V gene are SGHTA and FQGNSA. This CDR3 has 18 amino acids. CDR3 loop: CASSRSSGGIVNTGELFF. The DNA for the CDR3 is TGTGCCAGCAGCCGCTCTAGCGGGGGGATCGTGAACACCGGGGAGCTGTTTTTT.

This clone has a handful of counts. V is TRBV9 and J is TRBJ2-5, with D possibly TRBD2 on 6 matching bases. This CDR3 is built from 13 residues. Germline assignment: CDR1 SGDLS and CDR2 YYNGEE. Trimming took off 3 bases at V and 10 bases at J, with 16 bases between the two ends. This CDR3 is CASSARLEGVQYF. The CDR3 nucleotides are TGTGCCAGCAGCGCCCGACTAGAAGGAGTCCAGTACTTC.

This clone was detected only a few times. The chain combines TRBV10-2 with TRBJ2-5; D perhaps matches TRBD2 (5 bases). Trimming cost V 8 bases and J 5 bases, with 15 bases left between them. The CDR3 has 13 residues. Looked up from germline, CDR1 is WSHSY and CDR2 is SAAADI. The CDR3 sequence is CASRAGPKETQYF. The CDR3 DNA reads TGCGCCAGCCGGGCGGGCCCCAAGGAGACCCAGTACTTC.

This sequence joins TRBV6-6 and TRBJ2-5, with D perhaps matching TRBD2 (6 bases). The CDR3 totals 14 residues. The ends were cut back, 6 bases at V and 1 base at J, with 12 bases in the middle. Germline V gives CDR1 MNHNY, CDR2 SVGAGI (reference sequence). CDR3 bases: TGTGCCAGCAGAGGGAGGACAACCCAAGAGACCCAGTACTTC. It translates to CASRGRTTQETQYF.

This clone was counted between two and nine times. The chain links TRBV28 to TRBJ1-5, with D possibly being TRBD1 (6 bases). Deletions cut 5 bases from V and 6 bases from J, with 17 bases between. The CDR3 consists of 15 residues. Per the germline V gene, CDR1 is MDHEN and CDR2 is SYDVKM. The CDR3 nucleotides are TGTGCCAGCAGTACCAGGGGTCCCAAAGGTCAGCCCCAGCATTTT. It yields the protein CASSTRGPKGQPQHF.

CDR3 protein: CASSTLGEPPYGYTF. The CDR3 region has the DNA TGTGCCAGCAGCACGTTGGGGGAGCCCCCCTATGGCTACACCTTC. The rearrangement joins TRBV21-1 to TRBJ1-2. TRBV21-1 is tagged as a pseudogene. This CDR3 has 15 residues.

This clone was counted between two and nine times. A junction end diverges from the germline sequence, so it may reflect a read error. The rearrangement links TRBV11-2 to TRBJ1-6; D is unresolved. In germline, CDR1 is SGHAT, CDR2 FQNNGV. The CDR3 covers 14 residues. CDR3 in amino acids: CASSFYSDNSPLHF. The CDR3 bases are TGTGCCAGCAGCTTTTACTCCGATAATTCACCCCTCCACTTT.

This chain links TRBV7-7 with TRBJ2-1, with 7 bases fitting TRBD2. Trimming removed 4 bases from V and 0 bases from J; junction bases left unmatched: 3. The CDR3 has 15 residues. From germline, CDR1 is SSHAT and CDR2 FNYEAQ (reference sequence). The CDR3 sequence is CASSSGEGSYNEQFF. DNA for the CDR3: TGTGCCAGCAGCTCTGGGGAGGGCTCCTACAATGAGCAGTTCTTC.

This clone was seen more than once but under ten times. CDR3: CASSFTGPTTGELFF. The DNA for the CDR3 is TGTGCCAGCAGCTTTACGGGACCGACTACGGGGGAGCTGTTTTTT. This sequence joins TRBV7-2 and TRBJ2-2, with D possibly being TRBD1 or TRBD2 (5 bases each). Trimming took 3 bases from V and 8 from J, leaving 16 bases between them. Germline loops: CDR1 SGHTA, CDR2 FQGNSA. The CDR3 length is 15 residues.

This clone was picked up a small number of times. The rearrangement uses TRBV18 and TRBJ1-1, with a tentative D call TRBD1 (5 bases). Trimming cost V 4 bases and J 7 bases, with 19 bases left between them. CDR1 and CDR2 from the germline V gene are KGHSH and LQKENI. The CDR3 covers 15 residues. The CDR3 reads CASSQSMGRADEAFF. DNA of the CDR3: TGTGCCAGCTCACAATCCATGGGCAGGGCCGATGAAGCTTTCTTT.

The rearrangement links TRBV7-6 to TRBJ2-1; tentative D call: TRBD2 (6 bases). V dropped 5 bases and J dropped 2 bases, with 16 bases sitting between them. This CDR3 is 16 amino acids long. Germline assignment: CDR1 SGHVS and CDR2 FNYEAQ. CDR3 DNA sequence: TGTGCCAGCAGCGGTGGCGGGGTCCACGCCTACAATGAGCAGTTCTTC. Translating gives CASSGGGVHAYNEQFF.

This clone appeared many times. V usage is TRBV11-2 and J usage is TRBJ2-1, with a tentative D call TRBD2 (5 bases). V lost 5 bases and J lost 8, with 10 bases in between. Germline CDR1 reads SGHAT; CDR2 reads FQNNGV. The CDR3 extends over 12 amino acids. CDR3 region: CASSPDYHEQFF. The CDR3 DNA sequence: TGTGCCAGCAGCCCAGACTATCATGAGCAGTTCTTC.

V and J are TRBV6-1 and TRBJ2-1; either TRBD1 or TRBD2 may supply D (5 bases each). Trimming took off 7 bases at V and 9 bases at J, with 13 bases between the two ends. The CDR3 runs to 12 residues. Germline CDR1 is MNHNS and CDR2 is SASEGT. The CDR3: CASKIGAGEQFF. DNA for the CDR3: TGTGCCAGCAAAATAGGGGCGGGTGAGCAGTTCTTC.

There are a few counts of this clone. The CDR3 coding sequence is TGCGCCAGCAGCTTAGCCGGGCCCGATTCACCCCTCCACTTT. This translates into CASSLAGPDSPLHF. V gene TRBV5-1 combines with J gene TRBJ1-6; D is undetermined. V lost 2 bases, J lost 8 bases, and 11 bases lay in between. The germline V gene encodes CDR1 SGHRS and CDR2 YFSETQ. The CDR3 consists of 14 residues.

V gene TRBV19 combines with J gene TRBJ2-2; 10 bases are shared with TRBD1. This CDR3 comprises 15 residues. From germline, CDR1 is LNHDA and CDR2 SQIVND (reference sequence). V lost 4 bases and J lost 5; bases outside the gene matches: 4. CDR3 nucleotide sequence: TGTGCCAGTAGTACGGGACAGGGGTCTACCGGGGAGCTGTTTTTT. This codes for CASSTGQGSTGELFF.

V gene TRBV7-2 combines with J gene TRBJ2-1; D unresolved. The CDR3 is 13 amino acids. Trimming took off 5 bases at V and 7 bases at J, with 12 bases between the two ends. Germline CDR1 SGHTA, CDR2 FQGNSA. The CDR3 DNA follows: TGTGCCAGCAGCAATCCTTCGCTAAATGAGCAGTTCTTC. As protein: CASSNPSLNEQFF.

The genes are TRBV6-6 and TRBJ1-5; the match to TRBD1 covers 8 bases. Germline trimming cut 7 bases from V and 11 bases from J; bases unmatched to any gene: 10. Germline CDR1 reads MNHNY; CDR2 reads SVGAGI (reference sequence). The CDR3 sequence is 13 residues long. The CDR3 DNA follows: TGTGCCAGCAACAAGGACAGGGAGAGAGCCCAGCATTTT. It is translated as CASNKDRERAQHF.

Notes on this clone: Other nucleotide sequences from this sample produce the same CDR3. The rearrangement links TRBV9 to TRBJ2-5, with D tentatively TRBD2 (7 bases). With 2 bases removed from V and 5 bases from J, the gap between germline ends came to 16 bases. The CDR3 length is 15 residues. From germline, CDR1 is SGDLS and CDR2 YYNGEE. The CDR3 spells CASSVRGAAEETQYF. The CDR3 DNA reads TGTGCCAGCAGCGTTCGGGGGGCAGCTGAGGAGACCCAGTACTTC.

This sequence joins TRBV5-1 and TRBJ2-3; 8 bases align to TRBD2. Trimming at V came to 4 bases and at J to 3 bases, leaving 4 bases not matched to a gene. The CDR3 extends over 14 amino acids. Germline V gene sequence: CDR1 SGHRS, CDR2 YFSETQ. The CDR3 loop is CASSQGLGTDTQYF. DNA for the CDR3: TGCGCCAGCAGCCAGGGACTAGGTACAGATACGCAGTATTTT. The whole variable domain, remainder taken from reference TRBV5-1 and TRBJ2-3, is KAGVTQTPRYLIKTRGQQVTLSCSPISGHRSVSWYQQTPGQGLQFLFEYFSETQRNKGNFPGRFSGRQFSNSRSEMNVSTLELGDSALYLCASSQGLGTDTQYFGPGTRLTVL.

The chain uses TRBV7-2 and TRBJ2-3; TRBD2 agrees at 9 bases. V lost 5 bases, J lost 4 bases, and 10 bases stayed unmatched. CDR3 size: 16 residues. Germline V gene lookup returns CDR1 SGHTA and CDR2 FQGNSA. This CDR3 reads CASSTRRGGQADTQYF. CDR3 coding DNA: TGTGCCAGCAGCACCAGGCGGGGGGGCCAAGCAGATACGCAGTATTTT.

The chain joins TRBV19 to TRBJ1-1; D perhaps matches TRBD1 (5 bases). Trimming removed 8 bases at V and 2 bases at J, with 12 bases between. This CDR3 contains 13 residues. Germline-derived CDR1 and CDR2 are LNHDA and SQIVND (reference sequence). The CDR3 sequence is CASRRQLNTEAFF. The CDR3 region has the DNA TGTGCCAGTCGTAGACAGCTTAACACTGAAGCTTTCTTT.

This clone has a handful of counts. The V and J genes are TRBV6-6 and TRBJ2-3; a weak D match, TRBD1 (6 bases). The CDR3 is 15 residues long. V was clipped by 5 bases and J by 0 bases, with 12 bases between them. Germline V gene lookup returns CDR1 MNHNY and CDR2 SVGAGI (reference sequence). The CDR3 sequence: CASSPRTASTDTQYF. In DNA, the CDR3 is TGTGCCAGCAGTCCACGGACAGCTAGCACAGATACGCAGTATTTT.

DNA for the CDR3: TGTGCCACTCGAAACAGGGGTGGCTACACCTTC. Protein: CATRNRGGYTF. The chain has TRBV19 and TRBJ1-2; 7 nucleotides align to TRBD1. This CDR3 is 11 amino acids long. The ends lost 10 bases at V and 7 bases at J; junction bases unmatched: 6. Germline-derived CDR1 and CDR2 are LNHDA and SQIVND (reference sequence).